The 5 T cell receptor beta chains given below trace back to one sample, sequenced in a study of molecular identifiers for immune sequencing clone quantification. TCRdb independently ran MiXCR on the PCR reads; one entry per CDR3 protein. The sample carries around 70,000 distinct CDR3 sequences, approximately 17% recorded once. Sequencing was carried out using naive CD8+ T cells from blood, with Jurkat cell RNA spiked in. Described subset: FACS-sorted CD8+CD4-CCR7+CD45RA+ naive T cells. Receptors were obtained from a human donor in good health. Some libraries in this study had Jurkat cell RNA spiked in.

This clonotype was seen many times. J is TRBJ2-7 and V is TRBV29-1; TRBD2 aligns across 10 bases. V trimming: 6 bases; J trimming: 2 bases; junction bases outside the gene matches: 13. CDR1 SQVTM and CDR2 ANQGSEA come from the germline V gene. The CDR3 is 16 residues long. The CDR3, as DNA: TGCAGCGTCCTGGGGGAAGCGGGAGGGTTGACCTACGAGCAGTACTTC. This codes for CSVLGEAGGLTYEQYF.

This clonotype was recorded many times. The genes are TRBV4-1 and TRBJ2-7; 7 bases line up with TRBD2. Germline V gene lookup returns CDR1 MGHRA and CDR2 YSYEKL. V lost 1 base and J lost 2; bases outside the gene matches: 2. The CDR3 runs 14 residues. In DNA form, the CDR3 reads TGCGCCAGCAGCCAAGCGGGAGGAACCTACGAGCAGTACTTC. It is translated as CASSQAGGTYEQYF.

This clonotype was detected many times. This chain uses TRBV6-2 or TRBV6-3 with TRBJ2-7, with D possibly being TRBD1 (7 bases). The CDR3 extends over 14 amino acids. The V and J ends lost 4 bases and 2 bases respectively, with 12 bases between them. Looked up from germline, CDR1 is MNHEY and CDR2 is SVGEGT. The CDR3 DNA sequence: TGTGCCAGCAGTTTCATCAGGGGGGCCTACGAGCAGTACTTC. Translated, it gives CASSFIRGAYEQYF.

Only a few counts were recorded for this clonotype. This could be a read error, since a much larger clone is one nucleotide away. The V gene is TRBV27, the J gene TRBJ2-2, with D perhaps TRBD1 (6 bases). There are 16 residues in the CDR3. The V end lost 6 bases, the J end lost 3 bases, and 17 bases lay between the germline ends. Per germline, CDR1 MNHEY and CDR2 SMNVEV (reference sequence). The CDR3, as DNA: TGTGCCAGCAGACGATCTACAGGGTCCTACACCGGGGAGCTGTTTTTT. Translating gives CASRRSTGSYTGELFF.

This clonotype was seen at least ten times. The chain links TRBV25-1 to TRBJ1-1, with D maybe TRBD1 (6 bases). This CDR3 region has 16 residues. Looked up from germline, CDR1 is MGHDK and CDR2 is SYGVNS. V was shortened by 5 bases and J by 0 bases, with 16 bases between the two germline ends. The CDR3 DNA reads TGTGCCAGCAGTCCGCCTAGGACAGTTCTGAACACTGAAGCTTTCTTT. Translation gives CASSPPRTVLNTEAFF.